The T cell receptor beta chain described here comes from a study of shared T cell receptors in the human thymus. The CDR3 sequence is 14 residues long. V lost 11 bases to trimming and J lost 3 bases, with 19 bases between them. Germline-derived CDR1 and CDR2 are MNHEY and SVGAGI. Libraries were prepared by immunoSEQ multiplex PCR; TCRdb keeps only in-frame clonotypes and omits some of them. This sample has over 650,000 clones, with roughly 86% found just once. The same sample was also studied in work on human thymus T cells. In that study: Resections from corrective heart surgery supplied the thymus tissue. Gene usage (both V and J) appeared biased in thymic and blood repertoires. A high degree of thymic repertoire overlap among unrelated individuals was reported in related research.

The specimen sequenced was thymocytes. This chain joins TRBV6-5 and TRBJ1-2; TRBD1 might be the D (5 bases). The TCR sequence derives from a boy younger than two with a congenital heart defect. Written as DNA, the CDR3 is TGTGCCTCCCGATTGGAGGGGTCTGACTATGGCTACACCTTC. Translated, it gives CASRLEGSDYGYTF.